Listed here are 2 T cell receptor beta chains from one sample, sequenced in a study of control samples from healthy donors and cancer patients. TCRdb's copy holds only in-frame clones and misses some; the assay was immunoSEQ multiplex PCR. The sample shows under 90,000 clones, about 92% of them seen only once. Material for sequencing was blood. The receptors here all came from a woman aged 55-70 years in good health.

The chain joins TRBV19 to TRBJ2-3; D is uncertain. CDR1 and CDR2 (germline): LNHDA, SQIVND (reference sequence). V lost 5 bases and J lost 2, with 14 bases in between. This CDR3 spans 15 amino acids. Here the CDR3 reads CASSDQAEITDTQYF. CDR3 nucleotides: TGTGCCAGTAGTGACCAGGCAGAAATCACAGATACGCAGTATTTT.

The chain combines TRBV11-2 with TRBJ2-5; D is perhaps TRBD2 (6 bases). The CDR3 has 12 amino acids. The germline gives CDR1 SGHAT, CDR2 FQNNGV. V was trimmed by 5 bases and J by 2 bases, leaving 6 bases between them. CDR3 nucleotide sequence: TGTGCCAGCAGCGGGGGGCAAGAGACCCAGTACTTC. It is translated as CASSGGQETQYF.